One sample yielded the 32 T cell receptor beta chains listed below, sequenced in a study of untreated major depressive disorder (dated by TCRdb to between 2017 and 2018). Library generation was performed with the immunoSEQ multiplex PCR assay. The immuneACCESS repertoire file appears here via TCRdb, limited to in-frame rearrangements. These files lack a portion of the clones; in checked studies, under half of the deficit traces to unresolved V genes, and the cause of the others is not known. The sample includes 20,000 or so clones, with approximately 87% observed a single time. Together, the top ten hold just over 5% of the sample. The sequenced sample was CD4+ T cells from PBMCs. The receptors were sampled from a woman in her 30s in good health.

The chain combines TRBV7-9 with TRBJ1-1; no clear D gene. Germline V gene sequence: CDR1 SEHNR, CDR2 FQNEAQ (reference sequence). This CDR3 is built from 13 residues. Trimming cost V 2 bases and J 1 base, with 5 bases left between them. The CDR3 DNA sequence: TGTGCCAGCAGCTTACTTACGAACACTGAAGCTTTCTTT. It encodes CASSLLTNTEAFF.

The chain joins TRBV28 to TRBJ1-6, with 7 bases identical to TRBD1. Germline CDR1 reads MDHEN; CDR2 reads SYDVKM. This CDR3 is 12 amino acids long. V lost 10 bases to trimming and J lost 9 bases; unmatched junction nucleotides: 6. The CDR3 DNA reads as TGTGCCACCTTTGACAGGGCTTCACCCCTCCACTTT. Its translation: CATFDRASPLHF.

This clone was seen a few times. The chain couples TRBV7-2 to TRBJ1-1; D is unclear. Looked up from germline, CDR1 is SGHTA and CDR2 is FQGNSA. V was trimmed by 1 base and J by 8 bases, leaving 8 bases between them. This CDR3 is built from 12 residues. CDR3 DNA: TGTGCCAGCAGCTTAGATATCCCCGAAGCTTTCTTT. As protein: CASSLDIPEAFF.

CDR3 in DNA: TGTGCCAGCAGGGGGGACAGGGGGCTCGTCTATAATTCACCCCTCCACTTT. As protein: CASRGDRGLVYNSPLHF. The V gene is TRBV28, the J gene TRBJ1-6; 12 nucleotides line up with TRBD1. Germline CDR1 reads MDHEN; CDR2 reads SYDVKM. The CDR3 consists of 17 residues. J lost 3 bases, V lost 6 bases, and 6 bases had no gene match. The variable domain in full, with the rest retrieved from reference TRBV28 and TRBJ1-6, is DVKVTQSSRYLVKRTGEKVFLECVQDMDHENMFWYRQDPGLGLRLIYFSYDVKMKEKGDIPEGYSVSREKKERFSLILESASTNQTSMYLCASRGDRGLVYNSPLHFGNGTRLTVT.

The rearrangement uses TRBV29-1 and TRBJ2-5; D ambiguous. V lost 7 bases and J 6 bases, leaving 6 bases between the germline ends. CDR1 is SQVTM, CDR2 ANQGSEA, per germline. The CDR3 is made up of 9 amino acids. The CDR3 nucleotides read TGCAGCGATGGGAAGACCCAGTACTTC. Residues: CSDGKTQYF.

The chain couples TRBV30 to TRBJ1-2; 7 bases match TRBD1. Per the germline V gene, CDR1 is GTSNPN and CDR2 is SVGIG (reference sequence). The CDR3 runs 13 residues. The trim removed 7 bases at V and 4 bases at J, leaving 9 bases unmatched. CDR3 region: CAYQRQGGYGYTF. CDR3 nucleotide sequence: TGTGCCTATCAACGCCAGGGGGGCTATGGCTACACCTTC.

This clone was picked up one time. The chain is built from TRBV4-3 and TRBJ1-4; D is undetermined. Germline V lookup: CDR1 LGHNA, CDR2 YSLEER. The CDR3 spans 13 residues. V lost 1 base and J 8 bases, leaving 8 bases between the germline ends. The chain's CDR3 is CASSQGLSEKLFF. The CDR3 nucleotides read TGCGCCAGCAGCCAAGGTCTGAGCGAAAAACTGTTTTTT.

The chain joins TRBV27 to TRBJ2-1; the D call may be TRBD1 or TRBD2 (6 bases each). The CDR3 sequence is 13 residues long. V lost 2 bases and J 10 bases, leaving 12 bases between the germline ends. Germline V lookup: CDR1 MNHEY, CDR2 SMNVEV (reference sequence). The CDR3 sequence is CASSLRGAGEQFF. The CDR3 DNA is TGTGCCAGCAGTTTAAGGGGGGCAGGGGAGCAGTTCTTC.

This clone was picked up one time. The V gene is TRBV2, the J gene TRBJ2-3; TRBD2 agrees at 8 bases. The germline V gene encodes CDR1 SNHLY and CDR2 FYNNEI. Trimming removed 6 bases from V and 0 bases from J; junction bases left unmatched: 2. This CDR3 spans 14 amino acids. The CDR3 DNA is TGTGCCAGCAGAAGACTAGCGAGCACAGATACGCAGTATTTT. It translates to CASRRLASTDTQYF.

DNA for the CDR3: TGTGCCAGCAACCAACCAGGGGGGTTCTCCTACGAGCAGTACTTC. Translating it yields CASNQPGGFSYEQYF. The V call is TRBV6-1, the J call TRBJ2-7; perhaps TRBD1 as D (7 bases). The germline gives CDR1 MNHNS, CDR2 SASEGT. The CDR3 extends over 15 amino acids. V dropped 7 bases and J dropped 0 bases, with 16 bases sitting between them.

The J gene is TRBJ2-7, the V gene TRBV7-6; D unclear. In germline, CDR1 is SGHVS, CDR2 FNYEAQ. The CDR3 totals 13 residues. Trimming pared 3 bases from V and 0 bases from J, leaving 6 bases between. The CDR3, as DNA: TGTGCCAGCAGCTTCAAGGACTCCTACGAGCAGTACTTC. Its translation: CASSFKDSYEQYF.

J is TRBJ2-5 and V is TRBV6-5, with D unclear. The CDR3 extends over 14 amino acids. V lost 0 bases and J lost 5, with 10 bases in between. CDR1 and CDR2 from the germline V gene are MNHEY and SVGAGI. The CDR3 sequence: CASSYSVLVETQYF. The CDR3 nucleotides read TGTGCCAGCAGTTACTCGGTTTTAGTGGAGACCCAGTACTTC.

This clone was counted once. The chain employs TRBV7-2 and TRBJ1-4; D not resolved. V lost 5 bases and J lost 3, with 10 bases in between. This CDR3 spans 14 amino acids. Germline CDR1 and CDR2: SGHTA and FQGNSA. CDR3 DNA sequence: TGTGCCAGCAGCCCCCAAGGGTCTAATGAAAAACTGTTTTTT. Its protein product is CASSPQGSNEKLFF.

The chain joins TRBV18 to TRBJ2-7; 7 bases map to TRBD1. From germline, CDR1 is KGHSH and CDR2 LQKENI. J gave up 0 bases and V 3 bases, and 8 bases lay outside the gene matches. The length of the CDR3 is 16 residues. The CDR3 coding sequence is TGTGCCAGCTCACCTCAGCTCGGGACAGACTCCTACGAGCAGTACTTC. This codes for CASSPQLGTDSYEQYF. Drawing the rest from reference TRBV18 and TRBJ2-7, the complete variable domain is NAGVMQNPRHLVRRRGQEARLRCSPMKGHSHVYWYRQLPEEGLKFMVYLQKENIIDESGMPKERFSAEFPKEGPSILRIQQVVRGDSAAYFCASSPQLGTDSYEQYFGPGTRLTVT.

The J gene is TRBJ1-2, the V gene TRBV6-5; 8 nucleotides align to TRBD1. With 6 bases clipped from V and 3 bases from J, the junction kept 6 bases outside the gene matches. Germline V gene data show CDR1 as MNHEY and CDR2 as SVGAGI. The CDR3 contains 14 residues. CDR3 DNA: TGTGCCAGCAGCTGGGGACAGGCCCACTATGGCTACACCTTC. Residues: CASSWGQAHYGYTF.

This clone was counted between two and nine times. The J gene is TRBJ1-6, the V gene TRBV7-9, with 7 bases aligning to TRBD1. The germline V gene encodes CDR1 SEHNR and CDR2 FQNEAQ (reference sequence). The junction had 7 bases not matched to a gene; V was cut back by 4 bases and J by 7 bases. CDR3 length equals 15 residues. CDR3 DNA: TGTGCCAGCAGCTGGGGAGGGACAGAGAATTCACCCCTCCACTTT. Translating it yields CASSWGGTENSPLHF.

The V and J genes are TRBV7-6 and TRBJ1-2; weak D call: TRBD1 (5 bases). CDR3 size: 14 residues. V gave up 4 bases and J gave up 3 bases, with 12 bases separating them. Germline V CDR1 and CDR2: SGHVS, FNYEAQ. As DNA, the CDR3 is TGTGCCAGCAGCTCCCAGGGTGGGGACTATGGCTACACCTTC. Its protein product is CASSSQGGDYGYTF.

The chain combines TRBV29-1 with TRBJ2-5, with a weak D call TRBD1 (5 bases). Germline assignment: CDR1 SQVTM and CDR2 ANQGSEA. V was trimmed by 7 bases and J by 5 bases, leaving 14 bases between them. This CDR3 is built from 12 residues. CDR3 sequence reads: CSGARVSETQYF. The CDR3 bases are TGCAGCGGGGCCAGGGTATCGGAGACCCAGTACTTC.

The gene calls are TRBV15 and TRBJ2-7; 7 nucleotides align to TRBD1. The CDR3 contains 16 residues. The trim removed 1 base at V and 3 bases at J, leaving 9 bases unmatched. The V gene's germline CDR1 is LNHNV and CDR2 YYDKDF (reference sequence). CDR3 DNA sequence: TGTGCCACCAGCAGAGGAGCGACAGGGCTAGGCTACGAGCAGTACTTC. This encodes CATSRGATGLGYEQYF.

The V call is TRBV7-2, the J call TRBJ2-7; maybe TRBD2 (5 bases). The CDR3 length is 15 residues. V was clipped by 5 bases and J by 1 base, with 15 bases between them. CDR1 and CDR2 from the germline V gene are SGHTA and FQGNSA. CDR3 protein: CASSPRGQVSYEQYF. The CDR3 DNA reads TGTGCCAGCAGCCCGCGAGGGCAGGTTTCCTACGAGCAGTACTTC.

The chain employs TRBV5-1 and TRBJ2-7, with D possibly matching TRBD2 (5 bases). The germline V gene has CDR1 SGHRS and CDR2 YFSETQ. Trimming pared 0 bases from V and 7 bases from J, leaving 14 bases between. CDR3 length equals 14 residues. DNA of the CDR3: TGCGCCAGCAGCTTGGCCGCGGGTTTTAAGGAGCAGTACTTC. Translation: CASSLAAGFKEQYF.

The rearrangement joins TRBV11-3 to TRBJ1-1; no reliable D call. The V and J ends lost 4 bases and 1 base respectively, with 7 bases between them. CDR1 and CDR2 (germline): SGHNT, YENEEA. The CDR3 totals 13 residues. CDR3 DNA: TGTGCCAGCAGCTACTCGGGGAACACTGAAGCTTTCTTT. It specifies CASSYSGNTEAFF.

The gene calls are TRBV30 and TRBJ2-3, with unresolved D. Germline assignment: CDR1 GTSNPN and CDR2 SVGIG (reference sequence). Trimming stripped 4 bases from V and 4 bases from J, with 15 bases between. The CDR3 totals 14 residues. The DNA of the CDR3 is TGTGCCTGGACCCTAGGGCTCCGCGCAGATACGCAGTATTTT. It translates to CAWTLGLRADTQYF. Using reference TRBV30 and TRBJ2-3 for the parts outside the CDR3, the full variable domain is SQTIHQWPATLVQPVGSPLSLECTVEGTSNPNLYWYRQAAGRGLQLLFYSVGIGQISSEVPQNLSASRPQDRQFILSSKKLLLSDSGFYLCAWTLGLRADTQYFGPGTRLTVL.

The chain is built from TRBV7-2 and TRBJ1-3; D is ambiguous. The V gene's germline CDR1 is SGHTA and CDR2 FQGNSA. The CDR3 length is 18 residues. Trimming cost V 6 bases and J 1 base, with 22 bases left between them. In DNA form, the CDR3 reads TGTGCCAGCAGACCCGCCCTTACCGATCTGGTGTCTGGAAACACCATATATTTT. Translation gives CASRPALTDLVSGNTIYF.

The chain is built from TRBV29-1 and TRBJ2-5; TRBD1 matches at 12 bases. Germline CDR1 is SQVTM and CDR2 is ANQGSEA. CDR3 size: 14 residues. V gave up 4 bases and J gave up 4 bases; unmatched junction bases: 4. CDR3 loop: CSVGGTGGRETQYF. The CDR3 DNA follows: TGCAGCGTTGGTGGGACAGGGGGCAGAGAGACCCAGTACTTC.

The chain has TRBV29-1 and TRBJ1-2, with 8 bases lining up with TRBD1. The CDR3 is 13 amino acids. CDR1 SQVTM and CDR2 ANQGSEA come from the germline V gene. J gave up 7 bases and V 7 bases, and 11 bases lay outside the gene matches. The CDR3 DNA sequence: TGCAGCGCCCACCCACAGGGGGATATTGGCTACACCTTC. It specifies CSAHPQGDIGYTF.

This clone is classed as medium-sized (0.01 to 0.1%). DNA of the CDR3: TGTGCCAGCAGAGTCTTGGACAGGGGCGTCGGCTACACCTTC. Translating it yields CASRVLDRGVGYTF. The gene calls are TRBV2 and TRBJ1-2; 9 positions agree with TRBD1. Unmatched junction bases numbered 10, after V lost 6 bases and J lost 8 bases. The germline gives CDR1 SNHLY, CDR2 FYNNEI. The CDR3 runs to 14 residues.

V gene TRBV7-8 combines with J gene TRBJ2-1; 13 bases align to TRBD2. The CDR3 contains 16 residues. The germline V gene encodes CDR1 SGHVS and CDR2 FQNEAQ. V lost 5 bases and J lost 7; bases outside the gene matches: 8. Here the CDR3 DNA reads TGTGCCAGCAGCCTCCGACTAGCGGGGGGTGTGAATGAGCAGTTCTTC. Protein product: CASSLRLAGGVNEQFF.

The chain uses TRBV5-4 and TRBJ2-1; D gene uncertain. Looked up from germline, CDR1 is SGHNT and CDR2 is YYREEE (reference sequence). The CDR3 is 19 residues long. The V and J ends lost 4 bases and 7 bases respectively, with 30 bases between them. In nucleotides, the CDR3 is TGTGCCAGCAGCGTTGTGGGCCGAGGCACCCTAATCTTGTTGAATGAGCAGTTCTTC. Its translation: CASSVVGRGTLILLNEQFF. Complete variable domain (other parts from reference TRBV5-4 and TRBJ2-1): ETGVTQSPTHLIKTRGQQVTLRCSSQSGHNTVSWYQQALGQGPQFIFQYYREEENGRGNFPPRFSGLQFPNYSSELNVNALELDDSALYLCASSVVGRGTLILLNEQFFGPGTRLTVL.

The V and J genes are TRBV25-1 and TRBJ2-7; D unclear. The germline V and J ends were trimmed by 5 bases and 0 bases, with 8 bases remaining between them. Germline V gives CDR1 MGHDK, CDR2 SYGVNS. This CDR3 spans 13 amino acids. For the CDR3, the DNA is TGTGCCAGCAGTACAGCCCTCTCCTACGAGCAGTACTTC. Its translation: CASSTALSYEQYF.

V usage is TRBV28 and J usage is TRBJ2-7, with 8 bases identical to TRBD1. V shed 5 bases and J 5 bases; nucleotides not matched to a gene: 11. This CDR3 is 15 amino acids long. Per germline, CDR1 MDHEN and CDR2 SYDVKM. The CDR3 DNA reads TGTGCCAGCAGTGAGTCCCAGGGGGCGCGGCACGAGCAGTACTTC. Amino acids: CASSESQGARHEQYF.

The gene calls are TRBV10-3 and TRBJ2-5, with 7 nucleotides matching TRBD2. V was pared by 4 bases and J by 2 bases, with 1 base of the junction left unmatched. The CDR3 extends over 13 amino acids. Per the germline V gene, CDR1 is ENHRY and CDR2 is SYGVKD. The CDR3 nucleotides are TGTGCCATCAGTGCGGGGGGTCAAGAGACCCAGTACTTC. Protein: CAISAGGQETQYF.